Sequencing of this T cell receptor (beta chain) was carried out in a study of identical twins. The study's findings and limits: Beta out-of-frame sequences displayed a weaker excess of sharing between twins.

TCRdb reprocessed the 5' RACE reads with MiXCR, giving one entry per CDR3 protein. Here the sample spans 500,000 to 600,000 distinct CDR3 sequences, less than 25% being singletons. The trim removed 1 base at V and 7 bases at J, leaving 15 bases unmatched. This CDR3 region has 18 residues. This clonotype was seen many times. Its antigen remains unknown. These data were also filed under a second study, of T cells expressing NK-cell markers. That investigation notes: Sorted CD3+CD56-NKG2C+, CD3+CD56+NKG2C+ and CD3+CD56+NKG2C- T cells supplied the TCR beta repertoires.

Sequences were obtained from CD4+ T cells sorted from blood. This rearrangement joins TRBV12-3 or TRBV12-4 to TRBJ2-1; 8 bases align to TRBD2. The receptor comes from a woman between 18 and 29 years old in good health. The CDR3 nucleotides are TGTGCCAGCAGTTTAGGACCTTTAGCGGGACTTAGAGCGAATGAGCAGTTCTTC. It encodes CASSLGPLAGLRANEQFF.